The present TCR beta chain was sequenced within a study of PD-1 blockade in mismatch repair-deficient tumors. On the study more broadly: Patients had over ten mismatch repair-deficient cancer types and were previously treated and progressing. Study conclusions and caveats: Tumor-resident clones, often undetectable pretreatment in blood, expanded then contracted after pembrolizumab.

Points on this clone: Its antigen is unidentified.

The TCR-sequenced patients were three responders to pembrolizumab. Some clones are missing from TCRdb's copy, which holds only in-frame ones; the method was immunoSEQ multiplex PCR. Of about 22,000 clones in the sample, about 83% are singletons; the top ten hold roughly 17%. The CDR3 totals 13 residues. Germline V CDR1 and CDR2: MNHEY, SVGAGI. Trimming left V 0 bases short and J 10 bases short, with 9 bases between. This material consisted of peripheral blood, taken 2 weeks after starting pembrolizumab. The genes are TRBV6-5 and TRBJ1-4; D unresolved. The clonotype was recovered from an adult with mismatch repair-deficient cancer. Here the CDR3 DNA reads TGTGCCAGCAGTTACTCGAAGGGCGGAAAACTGTTTTTT. It specifies CASSYSKGGKLFF.